This TCR beta chain was identified in a study of T cells after yellow fever vaccination. This clonotype appeared a few times. Antigen specificity is unknown. This CDR3 is built from 16 residues. J lost 1 base, V lost 5 bases, and 5 bases had no gene match. The germline CDR1 and CDR2 sequences are SGHTA and FQGNSA. MiXCR, run by TCRdb on the 5' RACE reads, gives a single entry per CDR3 protein. The sample includes 340,000 or so distinct CDR3 sequences, around 13% of them seen just once. Findings and caveats of the study: High-abundance clonotypes from the bulk population could contaminate FACS-sorted repertoires.

The specimen comprised CD4+ T cells sorted from PBMCs, sampled 15 days after the yellow fever booster vaccination. The TCR sequence derives from a man aged 18 to 30 who received the YFV17D yellow fever vaccine. The chain has TRBV7-2 and TRBJ2-2, with 9 bases matching TRBD2. CDR3 in amino acids: CASSLNSGGNTGELFF. CDR3 DNA: TGTGCCAGCAGCCTAAATAGCGGGGGGAACACCGGGGAGCTGTTTTTT. Variable domain in full (rest from reference TRBV7-2 and TRBJ2-2): GAGVSQSPSNKVTEKGKDVELRCDPISGHTALYWYRQSLGQGLEFLIYFQGNSAPDKSGLPSDRFSAERTGGSVSTLTIQRTQQEDSAVYLCASSLNSGGNTGELFFGEGSRLTVL.